This TCR beta chain was recovered during a study of T-cell memory formation after mild COVID-19. Regarding the study as a whole: Cross-reactive memory apparently joined, as some responding clones appeared in pre-infection memory. Contracting CD4+ clones lay largely in CM and EM, with CD8+ ones residing in EMRA.

TCR alpha and TCR beta cDNA libraries carrying sample barcodes and UMIs were produced by 5'RACE using constant-segment primers. TCRdb redid the calling of the 5' RACE reads with MiXCR, one entry per CDR3 protein. The table shows about 350,000 distinct CDR3 sequences, with about an eighth occurring only once. Comment on this clonotype: Its antigen is undetermined.

V shed 5 bases, J shed 0 bases, and the junction held 6 bases outside the gene matches. The CDR3 is 15 amino acids. Germline loops: CDR1 KGHSH, CDR2 LQKENI. This sequence joins TRBV18 and TRBJ2-7, with 8 bases fitting TRBD1. Sequenced sample: PBMCs or a T cell subset sorted from them (not recorded which). The source of this sequence is a man aged 18 to 30 who had mild COVID-19 (a few samples of this study predate the infection). Cell type and time point are not known. The CDR3 DNA sequence: TGTGCCAGCTCATTAGGACAGGGAAACTCCTACGAGCAGTACTTC. Translating it yields CASSLGQGNSYEQYF.